The entry below gives a single T cell receptor (beta chain) sequence along with its context. These data belong to a study of shared clonotypes between healthy human individuals. Some clones are missing from TCRdb's copy, which holds only in-frame ones; the method was immunoSEQ multiplex PCR. The sample holds 2 million to 2.5 million clones, 95% seen once. The CDR3 has 13 amino acids. Germline lookup yields CDR1 SQVTM and CDR2 ANQGSEA. The V end was cut by 3 bases, the J end by 2 bases, with 10 bases between. The chain has TRBV29-1 and TRBJ1-1; D may be TRBD1 (5 bases). The TCR was taken from a man aged 18 to 30 in good health. The sequencing input was naive CD4+ T cells sorted from blood. The subset: CD45RA+ positively selected. The CDR3 loop reads CSVEEGSNTEAFF. In nucleotides, the CDR3 is TGCAGCGTTGAGGAGGGGAGTAACACTGAAGCTTTCTTT.